The clone carrying this TCR beta chain was observed a few times. Its antigen is not identified. This specimen comes from a study of blood T cells in healthy people across ages. Study conclusions and caveats: In older individuals, TCR beta diversity per million T cells was lower, falling roughly linearly with age.

CDR1 is MDHEN and CDR2 is SYDVKM in the germline V gene. This CDR3 comprises 15 residues. J lost 11 bases, V lost 6 bases, and 13 bases had no gene match. Primers used in a second PCR of about 6 to 11 cycles were a sample-barcoded 5' primer and a J-beta primer mix. TCRdb itself ran the 5' RACE reads through MiXCR, one entry per CDR3 protein. The sample contains fewer than 2,000,000 distinct CDR3 sequences, about 31% of which appear only once. The people who gave samples were healthy Caucasians from Russia, aged roughly 6 to 100. The study isolated at least 6.5 million PBMCs from each sample. The J gene is TRBJ2-5, the V gene TRBV28, with 12 bases fitting TRBD2. The receptor was isolated from a woman under 40 in good health. The sequenced material came from blood. The CDR3, as DNA: TGTGCCAGCAGCCAAACTAGCGGGAGGCCTTGGGAGCAGTACTTC. It specifies CASSQTSGRPWEQYF.